This TCR beta chain was profiled in a study of beta chain features in type 1 diabetes. Findings and limits, study-wide: Significant though moderate, a shortening of TCRB CDR3s appeared in all four CD4+ subsets of Type 1 diabetes patients. Lower insertion and higher deletion counts appeared at VDJ junctions in type 1 diabetes patients.

This clone was counted between two and nine times. Its antigen remains unidentified. Germline V gives CDR1 SGHTA, CDR2 FQGNSA. Unmatched junction bases numbered 15, after V lost 3 bases and J lost 5 bases. This CDR3 spans 18 amino acids. Reverse transcription of all isolated RNA meant that expressed TCRB transcripts were sequenced. TCRdb's copy holds only in-frame clones and misses some; the assay was immunoSEQ multiplex PCR. The table lists more than 200,000 clones, 16% of them singletons. The receptor comes from a man aged 25-40 years with type 1 diabetes. V and J are TRBV7-2 and TRBJ2-3; 9 positions match TRBD1. The sequenced material came from naive CD4+ T cells from blood. In DNA form, the CDR3 reads TGTGCCAGCAGCTTCCCGTTGCGATACAGGGGGCAGGAAGATACGCAGTATTTT. Protein sequence: CASSFPLRYRGQEDTQYF.